The 13 T cell receptor beta chains below were found in one sample sequenced in a study of T cell changes during pregnancy in multiple sclerosis. Sequenced by immunoSEQ multiplex PCR; TCRdb stores in-frame clones only, minus some. The table lists tens of thousands of clones, 85% to 90% of them singletons. The sample was CD8+ T cells from peripheral blood mononuclear cells, taken after pregnancy. These TCRs come from a female donor with multiple sclerosis, enrolled in a pregnancy study.

The J gene is TRBJ1-5, the V gene TRBV7-9; no clear D gene. In germline, CDR1 is SEHNR, CDR2 FQNEAQ (reference sequence). The CDR3 is made up of 14 amino acids. V dropped 1 base and J dropped 2 bases, with 6 bases sitting between them. The CDR3 region is CASSLGERNQPQHF. For the CDR3, the DNA is TGTGCCAGCAGCTTAGGGGAGCGCAATCAGCCCCAGCATTTT.

This clone is judged medium-sized. The chain employs TRBV6-6 and TRBJ1-5; TRBD1 might be the D (5 bases). The length of the CDR3 is 16 residues. Trimming removed 6 bases from V and 6 bases from J, with 21 bases in between. Germline loops: CDR1 MNHNY, CDR2 SVGAGI (reference sequence). CDR3 protein: CASSPLSWGDGQPQHF. CDR3 nucleotides: TGTGCCAGCAGCCCCCTTAGTTGGGGGGATGGTCAGCCCCAGCATTTT.

The table lists this clone with many counts. The rearrangement links TRBV7-9 to TRBJ2-3; D call uncertain. This CDR3 is built from 11 residues. Germline values: CDR1 SEHNR, CDR2 FQNEAQ (reference sequence). V was clipped by 5 bases and J by 13 bases, with 13 bases between them. The CDR3, as DNA: TGTGCCAGCAGCCCGCGGCTACCAGAGTATTTT. This codes for CASSPRLPEYF.

The chain links TRBV4-1 to TRBJ2-3; 9 nucleotides agree with TRBD2. V was pared by 2 bases and J by 5 bases, with 8 bases of the junction left unmatched. In germline, CDR1 is MGHRA, CDR2 YSYEKL. This CDR3 region has 16 residues. CDR3 nucleotides: TGCGCCAGCAGCCAAACGATAGCGGGGGAGAGAGATACGCAGTATTTT. Protein product: CASSQTIAGERDTQYF.

The chain has TRBV10-3 and TRBJ2-2; D ambiguous. The ends were cut back, 10 bases at V and 0 bases at J, with 18 bases in the middle. The CDR3 consists of 16 residues. CDR1 and CDR2 from the germline V gene are ENHRY and SYGVKD. CDR3 sequence (DNA): TGTGCCACTTCGTTAGGTCCGGGTACGAACACCGGGGAGCTGTTTTTT. This translates into CATSLGPGTNTGELFF.

The gene calls are TRBV27 and TRBJ2-7, with D tentatively TRBD1 (6 bases). V lost 8 bases and J 9 bases, leaving 11 bases between the germline ends. Looked up from germline, CDR1 is MNHEY and CDR2 is SMNVEV (reference sequence). The CDR3 contains 10 residues. This CDR3 is CASVPGVQYF. In DNA form, the CDR3 reads TGTGCCAGCGTCCCAGGGGTGCAGTACTTC.

The V and J genes are TRBV28 and TRBJ2-7, with 8 bases identical to TRBD1. This CDR3 region has 16 residues. The germline V gene encodes CDR1 MDHEN and CDR2 SYDVKM. The ends lost 4 bases at V and 0 bases at J; junction bases unmatched: 8. The DNA for the CDR3 is TGTGCCAGCAGTTCTCTAGGACAGGGCTTCTCCTACGAGCAGTACTTC. This sequence encodes CASSSLGQGFSYEQYF.

This chain links TRBV4-2 with TRBJ2-1, with a tentative D call TRBD2 (5 bases). V lost 3 bases and J 8 bases, leaving 8 bases between the germline ends. The CDR3 totals 12 residues. Germline CDR1 is LGHNA and CDR2 is YNFKEQ. The CDR3 protein is CASSHFGDEQFF. In DNA, the CDR3 is TGTGCCAGCAGCCACTTCGGGGATGAGCAGTTCTTC.

This chain links TRBV9 with TRBJ1-6; D call uncertain. V was shortened by 0 bases and J by 0 bases, with 4 bases between the two germline ends. The CDR3 is made up of 15 amino acids. Germline V CDR1 and CDR2: SGDLS, YYNGEE. CDR3 DNA: TGTGCCAGCAGCGTAGGTAGCTCCTATAATTCACCCCTCCACTTT. This sequence encodes CASSVGSSYNSPLHF.

The chain couples TRBV29-1 to TRBJ1-1; perhaps TRBD1 as D (6 bases). V was cut by 5 bases and J by 6 bases, with 16 bases left in between. There are 13 residues in the CDR3. Germline CDR1 is SQVTM and CDR2 is ANQGSEA. CDR3 sequence (DNA): TGCAGCGTTATGGGGGGGCGGCAACCTGAAGCTTTCTTT. As protein: CSVMGGRQPEAFF.

This clone has just a few counts. V gene TRBV6-4 combines with J gene TRBJ2-7; TRBD2 is a possible D gene (5 bases). V was cut by 2 bases and J by 4 bases, with 9 bases left in between. The CDR3 contains 13 residues. The germline V gene has CDR1 MRHNA and CDR2 SNTAGT. The DNA for the CDR3 is TGTGCCAGCAGTGACAAGCGGCTTTACGAGCAGTACTTC. This gives the protein CASSDKRLYEQYF.

The rearrangement joins TRBV30 to TRBJ1-2, with D perhaps matching TRBD1 (5 bases). Germline V gene data show CDR1 as GTSNPN and CDR2 as SVGIG (reference sequence). V lost 3 bases and J 5 bases, leaving 19 bases between the germline ends. This CDR3 has 15 amino acids. CDR3 sequence (DNA): TGTGCCTGGAGAGAGGCTACTGGTGGGGGGTATGGCTACACCTTC. It is translated as CAWREATGGGYGYTF.

The chain joins TRBV5-6 to TRBJ2-5, with D maybe TRBD1 (6 bases). CDR1 SGHDT and CDR2 YYEEEE come from the germline V gene. Trimming took 0 bases from V and 9 from J, leaving 18 bases between them. The CDR3 has 15 residues. CDR3: CASSLGRGGIWAQYF. The CDR3 DNA is TGTGCCAGCAGCTTGGGCAGGGGTGGTATTTGGGCCCAGTACTTC.